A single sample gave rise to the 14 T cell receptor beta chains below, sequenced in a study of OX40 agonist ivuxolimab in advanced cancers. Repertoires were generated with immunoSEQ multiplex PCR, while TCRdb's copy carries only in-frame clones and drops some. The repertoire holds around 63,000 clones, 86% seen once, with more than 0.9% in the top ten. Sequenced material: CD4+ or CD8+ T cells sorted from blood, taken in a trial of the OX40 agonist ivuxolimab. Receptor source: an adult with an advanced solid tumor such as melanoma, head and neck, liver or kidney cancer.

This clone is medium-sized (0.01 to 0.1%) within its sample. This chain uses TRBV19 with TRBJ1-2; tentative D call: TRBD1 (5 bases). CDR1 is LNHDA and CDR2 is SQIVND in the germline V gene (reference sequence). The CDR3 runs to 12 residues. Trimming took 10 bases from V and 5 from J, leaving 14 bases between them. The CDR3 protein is CATKTGGYGYTF. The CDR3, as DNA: TGTGCCACCAAGACGGGGGGATATGGCTACACCTTC.

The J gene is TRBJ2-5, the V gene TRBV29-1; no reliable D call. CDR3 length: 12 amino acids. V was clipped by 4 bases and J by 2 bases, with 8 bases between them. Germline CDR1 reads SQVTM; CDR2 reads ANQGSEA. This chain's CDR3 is CSVGWGQETQYF. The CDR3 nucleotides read TGCAGCGTTGGGTGGGGTCAAGAGACCCAGTACTTC.

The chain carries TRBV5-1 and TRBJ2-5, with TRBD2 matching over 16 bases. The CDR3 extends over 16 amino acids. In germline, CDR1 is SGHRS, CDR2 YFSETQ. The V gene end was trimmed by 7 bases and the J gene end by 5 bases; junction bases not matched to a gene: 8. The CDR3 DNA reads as TGCGCCAGCGGACCGGGACTAGCGGGAGGGCAGGAGACCCAGTACTTC. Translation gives CASGPGLAGGQETQYF.

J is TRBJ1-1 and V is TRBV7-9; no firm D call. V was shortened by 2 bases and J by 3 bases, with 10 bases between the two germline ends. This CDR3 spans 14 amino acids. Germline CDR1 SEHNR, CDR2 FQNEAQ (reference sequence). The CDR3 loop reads CASSLSGRDTEAFF. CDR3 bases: TGTGCCAGCAGCTTATCGGGGAGGGACACTGAAGCTTTCTTT.

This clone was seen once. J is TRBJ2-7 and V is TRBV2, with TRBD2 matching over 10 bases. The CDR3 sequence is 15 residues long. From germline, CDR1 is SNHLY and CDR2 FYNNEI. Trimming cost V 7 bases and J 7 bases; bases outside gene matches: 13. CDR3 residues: CASTPRASGSKEQYF. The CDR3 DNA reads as TGTGCCAGCACCCCTAGGGCTAGCGGGAGCAAGGAGCAGTACTTC.

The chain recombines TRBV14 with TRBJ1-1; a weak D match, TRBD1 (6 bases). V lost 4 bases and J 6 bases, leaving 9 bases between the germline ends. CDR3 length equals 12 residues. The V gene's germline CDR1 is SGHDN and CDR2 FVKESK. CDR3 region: CASSPKGAEAFF. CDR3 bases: TGTGCCAGCAGCCCAAAGGGGGCTGAAGCTTTCTTT.

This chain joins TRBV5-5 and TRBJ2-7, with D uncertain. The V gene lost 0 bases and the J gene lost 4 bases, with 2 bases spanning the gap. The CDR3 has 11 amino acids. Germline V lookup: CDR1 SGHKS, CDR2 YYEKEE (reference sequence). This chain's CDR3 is CASSLAYEQYF. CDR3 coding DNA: TGTGCCAGCAGCTTGGCTTACGAGCAGTACTTC. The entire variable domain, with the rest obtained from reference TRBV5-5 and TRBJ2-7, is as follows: DAGVTQSPTHLIKTRGQQVTLRCSPISGHKSVSWYQQVLGQGPQFIFQYYEKEERGRGNFPDRFSARQFPNYSSELNVNALLLGDSALYLCASSLAYEQYFGPGTRLTVT.

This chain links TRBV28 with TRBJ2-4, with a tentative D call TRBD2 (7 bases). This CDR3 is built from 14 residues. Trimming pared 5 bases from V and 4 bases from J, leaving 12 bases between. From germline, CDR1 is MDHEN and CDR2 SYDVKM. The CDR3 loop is CASSKSGTKNIQYF. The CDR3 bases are TGTGCCAGCAGTAAAAGCGGGACAAAAAACATTCAGTACTTC.

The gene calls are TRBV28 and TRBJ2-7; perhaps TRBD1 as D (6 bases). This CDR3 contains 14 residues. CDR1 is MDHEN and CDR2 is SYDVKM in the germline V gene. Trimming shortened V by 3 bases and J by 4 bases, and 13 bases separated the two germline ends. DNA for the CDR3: TGTGCCAGCAGTTTCCCGGGACATTCTTACGAGCAGTACTTC. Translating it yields CASSFPGHSYEQYF.

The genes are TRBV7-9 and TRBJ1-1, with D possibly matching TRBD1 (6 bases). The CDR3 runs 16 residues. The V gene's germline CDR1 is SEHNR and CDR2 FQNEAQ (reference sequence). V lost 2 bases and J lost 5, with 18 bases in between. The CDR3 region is CASSLFPMGGRTEAFF. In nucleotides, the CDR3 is TGTGCCAGCAGCTTATTCCCCATGGGGGGGCGTACTGAAGCTTTCTTT. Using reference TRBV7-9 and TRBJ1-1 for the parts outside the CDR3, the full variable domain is DTGVSQNPRHKITKRGQNVTFRCDPISEHNRLYWYRQTLGQGPEFLTYFQNEAQLEKSRLLSDRFSAERPKGSFSTLEIQRTEQGDSAMYLCASSLFPMGGRTEAFFGQGTRLTVV.

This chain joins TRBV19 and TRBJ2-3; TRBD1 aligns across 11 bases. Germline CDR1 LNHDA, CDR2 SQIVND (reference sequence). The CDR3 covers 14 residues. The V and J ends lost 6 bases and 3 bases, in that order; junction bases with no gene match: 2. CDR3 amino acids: CASRGTGGTDTQYF. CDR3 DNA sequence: TGTGCCAGTAGAGGGACAGGGGGAACAGATACGCAGTATTTT.

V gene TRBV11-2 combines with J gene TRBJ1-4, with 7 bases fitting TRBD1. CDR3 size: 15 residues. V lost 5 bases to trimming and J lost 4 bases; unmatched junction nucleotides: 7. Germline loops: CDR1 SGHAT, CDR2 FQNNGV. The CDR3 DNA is TGTGCCAGCAGCGCCGACAGGGTTGGTAATGAAAAACTGTTTTTT. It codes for CASSADRVGNEKLFF.

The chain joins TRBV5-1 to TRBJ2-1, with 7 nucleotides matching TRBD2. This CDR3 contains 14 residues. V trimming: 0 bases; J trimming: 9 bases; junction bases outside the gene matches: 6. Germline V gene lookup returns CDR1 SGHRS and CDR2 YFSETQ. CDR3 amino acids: CASSLASGVGEQFF. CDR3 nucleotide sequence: TGCGCCAGCAGCTTGGCTAGCGGCGTGGGTGAGCAGTTCTTC. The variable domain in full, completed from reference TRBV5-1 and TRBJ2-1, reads KAGVTQTPRYLIKTRGQQVTLSCSPISGHRSVSWYQQTPGQGLQFLFEYFSETQRNKGNFPGRFSGRQFSNSRSEMNVSTLELGDSALYLCASSLASGVGEQFFGPGTRLTVL.

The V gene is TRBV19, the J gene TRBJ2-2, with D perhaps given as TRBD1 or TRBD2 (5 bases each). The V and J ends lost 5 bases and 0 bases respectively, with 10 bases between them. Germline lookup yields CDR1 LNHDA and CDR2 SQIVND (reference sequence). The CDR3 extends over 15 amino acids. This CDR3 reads CASSSGDANTGELFF. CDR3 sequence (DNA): TGTGCCAGTAGTTCCGGGGACGCGAACACCGGGGAGCTGTTTTTT.